The 12 T cell receptor beta chains given below trace back to one sample, sequenced in a study of T-cell reconstitution after alpha-beta-depleted transplantation in children (TCRdb year 2016). In light of the paper, this sample's treatment or condition label describes: allogeneic hematopoietic cell transplantation with graft depleted of TCRalphabeta T cells and CD19 B cells. The library relied on PCR. Sequencing was carried out with an Illumina HiSeq 2500. TCR library preparation used molecular barcoding, with unique molecular identifiers applied to normalize quantification of the TCRbeta repertoire. TCRdb took the public reads, trimmed them with fastp at Q25, ran MiXCR for clone calling and kept in-frame beta chains. Identical CDR3 proteins give one entry, which carries the most common genes and DNA. Here the sample has some 830,000 distinct CDR3 sequences; roughly 16% occur a single time. Roughly 4.8% of the sample is taken by the ten largest.

Sample: PBMCs, mostly from graft donor cells, taken 360 days after TCRalphabeta/CD19-depleted stem cell transplant. All receptors derive from a male patient between 10 and 17 years old who had a stem cell transplant for acute lymphoblastic leukemia, so the T cells may come from the graft donor.

The rearrangement uses TRBV6-2 or TRBV6-3 and TRBJ1-2, with D maybe TRBD1 (5 bases). The CDR3 loop spans 15 amino acids. Germline CDR1 and CDR2: MNHEY and SVGEGT. Trimming removed 5 bases from V and 7 bases from J, with 20 bases in between. The CDR3 DNA reads as TGTGCCAGCAGTATACCTCTCAGGGATGGGGGTGGCTACACCTTC. Translation: CASSIPLRDGGGYTF.

This chain uses TRBV20-1 with TRBJ2-3; D gene ambiguous. Germline V lookup: CDR1 DFQATT, CDR2 SNEGSKA (reference sequence). V lost 3 bases to trimming and J lost 0 bases, with 13 bases between them. The CDR3 is 15 residues long. The DNA of the CDR3 is TGCAGTGCTAGCCCGACCTCGGACAGCACAGATACGCAGTATTTT. Amino acids: CSASPTSDSTDTQYF.

CDR3 sequence: CATRGQENSDTQYF. CDR3 in DNA: TGTGCCACCAGAGGACAGGAAAACTCAGATACGCAGTATTTT. The chain is built from TRBV24-1 and TRBJ2-3; the match to TRBD1 covers 7 bases. Trimming removed 7 bases from V and 4 bases from J; junction bases left unmatched: 7. The CDR3 runs to 14 residues. Germline loops: CDR1 KGHDR, CDR2 SFDVKD.

This clonotype came up many times. The CDR3: CASSFRVIGELFF. The CDR3 DNA sequence: TGTGCCAGCAGCTTCAGGGTAATCGGGGAGCTGTTTTTT. This chain uses TRBV5-6 with TRBJ2-2, with D perhaps TRBD1 (5 bases). Germline lookup yields CDR1 SGHDT and CDR2 YYEEEE. Trimming removed 2 bases from V and 7 bases from J, with 9 bases in between. The length of the CDR3 is 13 residues.

This clonotype was detected a few times. This chain joins TRBV9 and TRBJ2-5, with a possible D match to TRBD2 (6 bases). The CDR3 spans 17 residues. V was clipped by 0 bases and J by 2 bases, with 17 bases between them. Germline V gene lookup returns CDR1 SGDLS and CDR2 YYNGEE. DNA of the CDR3: TGTGCCAGCAGCGTAGGCCGACTAGGGCGAGGGCAAGAGACCCAGTACTTC. Protein sequence: CASSVGRLGRGQETQYF.

DNA of the CDR3: TGTGCCAGCAGCCCGGGCCGAACAACCTACAATGAGCAGTTCTTC. Protein: CASSPGRTTYNEQFF. This chain links TRBV7-9 with TRBJ2-1; D uncertain. The CDR3 is made up of 15 amino acids. From germline, CDR1 is SEHNR and CDR2 FQNEAQ (reference sequence). The V and J ends lost 5 bases and 2 bases respectively, with 13 bases between them.

The chain couples TRBV7-3 to TRBJ2-5, with 9 bases aligning to TRBD1. This CDR3 region has 15 residues. Germline CDR1 SGHTA, CDR2 FQGTGA. The ends lost 6 bases at V and 2 bases at J; junction bases unmatched: 7. For the CDR3, the DNA is TGTGCCAGCAGTCCACAGACAGGGGGGCAAGAGACCCAGTACTTC. Residues: CASSPQTGGQETQYF.

This clonotype was picked up many times. The rearrangement joins TRBV5-1 to TRBJ2-7, with D unclear. Germline CDR1 SGHRS, CDR2 YFSETQ. Between the trimmed V and J ends, which lost 2 bases and 1 base, there was a span of 7 bases. The CDR3 has 13 residues. The CDR3 loop is CASSFETSYEQYF. The CDR3 DNA follows: TGCGCCAGCAGCTTTGAGACTTCCTACGAGCAGTACTTC.

This rearrangement joins TRBV4-1 to TRBJ2-7; 10 bases map to TRBD2. CDR3 length equals 16 residues. J was trimmed by 4 bases and V by 2 bases; bases with no gene match: 8. In germline, CDR1 is MGHRA, CDR2 YSYEKL. The CDR3 DNA reads as TGCGCCAGCAGCCAACTAGCGGGAGTTCCCAATTACGAGCAGTACTTC. As protein: CASSQLAGVPNYEQYF.

This clonotype was counted many times. The rearrangement links TRBV12-3 or TRBV12-4 to TRBJ2-7; D perhaps matches TRBD1 (5 bases). Trimming stripped 6 bases from V and 2 bases from J, with 11 bases between. The CDR3 sequence is 13 residues long. The CDR3 DNA reads as TGTGCCAGCAGCCCTCAGGGTACCTACGAGCAGTACTTC. The encoded protein is CASSPQGTYEQYF.

This rearrangement joins TRBV7-9 to TRBJ2-2; TRBD1 matches 7 bases. Germline V gene lookup returns CDR1 SEHNR and CDR2 FQNEAQ (reference sequence). Germline trimming cut 2 bases from V and 0 bases from J; bases unmatched to any gene: 6. The CDR3 is 17 amino acids. The CDR3: CASSLYRGSANTGELFF. The DNA of the CDR3 is TGTGCCAGCAGCTTATACAGGGGATCTGCGAACACCGGGGAGCTGTTTTTT.

The chain joins TRBV29-1 to TRBJ2-1; D is ambiguous. Germline CDR1 and CDR2: SQVTM and ANQGSEA. V dropped 7 bases and J dropped 0 bases, with 13 bases sitting between them. This CDR3 comprises 14 residues. The CDR3 region has the DNA TGCAGCGAGCTACCCAGGAGCTCCTACAATGAGCAGTTCTTC. Amino acid sequence: CSELPRSSYNEQFF.